The subject of this entry is one T cell receptor beta chain. The CDR3 totals 13 residues. The germline V gene has CDR1 DFQATT and CDR2 SNEGSKA (reference sequence). This entry belongs to a study of T cells in Graves' hyperthyroidism and ophthalmopathy. Researchers took RNA transcripts and amplified the TCR beta CDR3 regions from them. HTBI primers were used for first-round RT-PCR of the TCR CDR3. In TCRdb, the multiplex PCR reads were re-called with MiXCR into one record per CDR3 protein. This sample has around 800,000 distinct CDR3 sequences, with 35% to 45% found just once. The rearrangement uses TRBV20-1 and TRBJ2-2; TRBD1 might be the D (6 bases). Material: blood. The origin of this receptor is a man aged 18-30 years with Graves' hyperthyroidism. CDR3 in amino acids: CTFRDTYTGELFF. The CDR3 nucleotides are TGCACCTTCCGGGACACCTACACCGGGGAGCTGTTTTTT.